What follows describes a single TCR beta chain. Cells sorted as Tregs were CD4+, CD25+ and CD127-/low. After constant-region reverse-primer amplification, full-length variable regions underwent semi-nested PCR with Nested Universal Primer A. One entry per CDR3 protein results from TCRdb running MiXCR on the 5' RACE reads. The sample has about 57,000 distinct CDR3 sequences, about 28% seen once. Unmatched junction bases numbered 4, after V lost 2 bases and J lost 1 base. Germline loops: CDR1 SGHRS, CDR2 YFSETQ. The CDR3 runs to 15 residues. Sequencing was done on a sample of tumor-infiltrating Tregs sorted from the breast tumor. The chain uses TRBV5-1 and TRBJ2-7, with 9 bases aligning to TRBD1. The sequence derives from a female donor with breast cancer. The CDR3 nucleotides are TGCGCCAGCAGCTTCGGGACAGGGAGGTCCTACGAGCAGTACTTC. Its translation: CASSFGTGRSYEQYF.